This T cell receptor (beta chain) was obtained from a study of shared clonotypes between healthy human individuals. Naive CD8 cells were CD45RO-negative, positively selected for CCR7, excluding terminally differentiated effector memory CD45RA+ cells. Using immunoSEQ multiplex PCR, the repertoire was profiled, and TCRdb retains in-frame clones only, with some absent. The sample includes around 2.1 million clones, 85% to 95% seen only once; the top ten take roughly 1.8%. Germline-derived CDR1 and CDR2 are LNHDA and SQIVND (reference sequence). The ends were cut back, 3 bases at V and 5 bases at J, with 16 bases in the middle. The CDR3 totals 15 residues.

The sequencing sample was made of naive CD8+ T cells from PBMCs. This sequence was found in a young man in good health. Some clones in this sample may be carry-over from other donors' samples. This rearrangement joins TRBV19 to TRBJ1-1; tentative D call: TRBD1 (5 bases). The CDR3 DNA is TGTGCCAGTAGTATGGGGGGAGATGGATGGACTGAAGCTTTCTTT. As protein: CASSMGGDGWTEAFF.